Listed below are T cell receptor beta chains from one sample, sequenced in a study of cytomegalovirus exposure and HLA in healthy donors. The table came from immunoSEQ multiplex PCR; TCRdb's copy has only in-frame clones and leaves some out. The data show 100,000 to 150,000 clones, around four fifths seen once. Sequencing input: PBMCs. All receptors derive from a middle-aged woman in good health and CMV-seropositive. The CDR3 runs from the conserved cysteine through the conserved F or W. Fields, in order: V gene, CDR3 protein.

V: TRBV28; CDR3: CASRAQGYTEAFF
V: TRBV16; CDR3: CASIPGAGANVLTF
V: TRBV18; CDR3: CASSPMTGSDQPQHF
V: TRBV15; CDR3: CATSSRQLTGELFF
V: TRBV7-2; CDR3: CASSLGLAGHQETQYF
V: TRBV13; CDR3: CASSPRQGSYNEQFF
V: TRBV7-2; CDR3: CASSLAGYSNQPQHF
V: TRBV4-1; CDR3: CASSQDEAVGDTQYF
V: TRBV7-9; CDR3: CASSAMLAGPPYNEQFF
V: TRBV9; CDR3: CASSVVAGVNTGELFF
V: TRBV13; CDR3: CASSTTSGLTSSYNEQFF
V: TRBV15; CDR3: CATSRRGAAYEQYF
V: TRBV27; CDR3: CASSLWGGNTDTQYF
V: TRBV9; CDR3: CASSVGSGGLGSVDTQYF
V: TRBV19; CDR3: CASRREGVDYGYTF
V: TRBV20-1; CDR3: CSARGKAEQFF
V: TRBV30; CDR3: CAWSVGSGRETQYF
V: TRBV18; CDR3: CASSPRGIQETQYF
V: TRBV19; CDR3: CASSIQRELRNEQFF
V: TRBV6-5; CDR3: CASSSGGWEQYF
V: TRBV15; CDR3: CATRGQGGEKLFF
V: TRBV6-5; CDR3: CASSQTGRGEKLFF
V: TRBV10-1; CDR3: CANASGRGAYEQYF
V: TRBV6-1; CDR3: CASSERSSGRASEQFF
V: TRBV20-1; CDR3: CSVGRAGEQFF
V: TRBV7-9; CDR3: CASSARLAGADTQYF
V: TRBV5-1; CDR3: CASSWWATGRAMDYEQYF
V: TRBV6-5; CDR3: CASSRDANQPQHF
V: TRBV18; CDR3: CASSPQVGFGDSGANVLTF
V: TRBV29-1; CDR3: CSARTSAVEQFF
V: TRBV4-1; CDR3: CASSHILRTDTNYGYTF
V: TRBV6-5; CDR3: CASSSRGWSDGYTF
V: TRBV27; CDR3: CASSSPFRGTQYF
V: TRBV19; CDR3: CASSIQGGYGYTF
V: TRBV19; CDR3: CASIPPPGGAEAFF
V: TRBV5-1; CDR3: CASSRGGSTDTQYF
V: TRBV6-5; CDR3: CASIIGGTGKYEQYF
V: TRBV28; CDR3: CASTKLRGYNEQFF
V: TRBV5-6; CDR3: CASSRDSGELFF
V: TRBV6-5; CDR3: CASTPDRVNEQFF
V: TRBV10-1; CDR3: CASSLTSQDEQYF
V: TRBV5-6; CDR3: CASSLEGVSLRRGSYEQYF
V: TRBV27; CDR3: CASSLGRGYEQYF
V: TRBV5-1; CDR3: CASSLAPRQGSRSNYGYTF
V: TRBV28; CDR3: CASSLTQGAGAYEQYF
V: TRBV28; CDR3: CASSSGTDTQYF
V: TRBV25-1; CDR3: CASSEFTGRDYKTGELFF
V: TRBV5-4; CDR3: CASSWTEMSYEQYF
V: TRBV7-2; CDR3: CASSFGLAEGFTDTQYF
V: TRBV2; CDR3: CASRGNRDRAFNEQYF
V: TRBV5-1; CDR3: CASSRPTTSGRDYEQYF
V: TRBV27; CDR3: CASSSTGGNYGYTF
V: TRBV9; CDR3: CASSSSGQAGEQYF
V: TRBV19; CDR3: CASRQDSSGNTIYF
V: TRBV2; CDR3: CASSDFRGEKLFF
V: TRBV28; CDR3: CASTRGGAHEQYF
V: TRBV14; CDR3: CASSPYTEAFF
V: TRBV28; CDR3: CASKSSGKSGELFF